The 12 T cell receptor beta chains presented below share a single source sample, sequenced in a study of blood T cell repertoires in COVID-19. Assay used: immunoSEQ multiplex PCR; TCRdb lists only in-frame clones, some missing. Found here are about 77,000 clones, roughly nine tenths of them singletons; the top ten hold approximately 15%. Sequenced sample: peripheral blood. All receptors come from a woman aged 80 or older with active or convalescent COVID-19.

This chain uses TRBV28 with TRBJ1-5; 8 bases match TRBD1. Germline values: CDR1 MDHEN, CDR2 SYDVKM. This CDR3 has 15 amino acids. V dropped 5 bases and J dropped 2; count of bases not matched to a gene: 5. CDR3: CASSHGQGGNQPQHF. The CDR3 DNA reads as TGTGCCAGCAGTCACGGACAGGGAGGCAATCAGCCCCAGCATTTT.

A single count supports this clone. The chain employs TRBV19 and TRBJ1-1; 10 bases are a match to TRBD1. The CDR3 is made up of 16 amino acids. Unmatched junction bases numbered 8, after V lost 3 bases and J lost 4 bases. Germline CDR1 is LNHDA and CDR2 is SQIVND (reference sequence). The CDR3 is CASSIPSGTGATEAFF. Written as DNA, the CDR3 is TGTGCCAGTAGTATCCCCTCCGGGACAGGGGCCACTGAAGCTTTCTTT.

The chain joins TRBV28 to TRBJ2-2; perhaps TRBD2 as D (6 bases). Germline V gives CDR1 MDHEN, CDR2 SYDVKM. CDR3 size: 13 residues. The V end was cut by 8 bases, the J end by 7 bases, with 14 bases between. CDR3 residues: CASFSGRRGELFF. CDR3 nucleotide sequence: TGTGCCAGCTTTTCGGGGAGGCGCGGGGAGCTGTTTTTT.

The V and J genes are TRBV27 and TRBJ2-3, with D maybe TRBD2 (5 bases). Deletions cut 5 bases from V and 0 bases from J, with 12 bases between. From germline, CDR1 is MNHEY and CDR2 SMNVEV (reference sequence). The CDR3 consists of 15 residues. CDR3 in amino acids: CASSALALSTDTQYF. The CDR3 region has the DNA TGTGCCAGCAGTGCCCTAGCACTTAGCACAGATACGCAGTATTTT.

The chain uses TRBV3-1 (or the pseudogene TRBV3-2) and TRBJ1-1, with TRBD1 as a possible D gene (5 bases). With 0 bases removed from V and 0 bases from J, the gap between germline ends came to 5 bases. The CDR3 covers 14 residues. Germline lookup yields CDR1 LGHDT and CDR2 YNNKEL (reference sequence). CDR3 residues: CASSQETVNTEAFF. The CDR3 DNA reads as TGTGCCAGCAGCCAAGAGACAGTGAACACTGAAGCTTTCTTT.

This chain joins TRBV7-9 and TRBJ2-3; a weak D match, TRBD1 (5 bases). Per the germline V gene, CDR1 is SEHNR and CDR2 is FQNEAQ (reference sequence). V lost 5 bases, J lost 0 bases, and 9 bases lay in between. The CDR3 is 14 amino acids. The CDR3 reads CASSHRQSTDTQYF. The DNA of the CDR3 is TGTGCCAGCAGCCATCGACAGAGCACAGATACGCAGTATTTT.

The gene calls are TRBV3-1 (or the pseudogene TRBV3-2) and TRBJ2-3; weak D call: TRBD2 (5 bases). The CDR3 is made up of 14 amino acids. Germline V CDR1 and CDR2: LGHDT, YNNKEL (reference sequence). V gave up 4 bases and J gave up 0 bases, with 8 bases separating them. This CDR3 is CASSPRTSTDTQYF. CDR3 DNA sequence: TGTGCCAGCAGCCCTAGGACTAGCACAGATACGCAGTATTTT.

The V and J genes are TRBV2 and TRBJ1-3; perhaps TRBD1 as D (5 bases). CDR1 is SNHLY, CDR2 FYNNEI, per germline. This CDR3 has 15 residues. Between the trimmed V and J ends, which lost 7 bases and 4 bases, there was a span of 17 bases. CDR3 DNA: TGTGCCAGCACAGATAGGGGAATAACGGGAAACACCATATATTTT. It encodes CASTDRGITGNTIYF.

The chain combines TRBV6-6 with TRBJ2-7; TRBD1 agrees at 12 bases. CDR3 length: 15 residues. Germline V gives CDR1 MNHNY, CDR2 SVGAGI (reference sequence). V shed 8 bases and J 6 bases; nucleotides not matched to a gene: 11. CDR3 residues: CASRPSGQGAGEQYF. The DNA for the CDR3 is TGTGCCAGCCGCCCTTCGGGACAGGGGGCTGGCGAGCAGTACTTC.

The V and J genes are TRBV18 and TRBJ2-7; 8 nucleotides agree with TRBD1. V was pared by 6 bases and J by 5 bases, with 18 bases of the junction left unmatched. The germline V gene has CDR1 KGHSH and CDR2 LQKENI. CDR3 length: 17 residues. CDR3 bases: TGTGCCAGCTCTTCCGCAACCAGGGGGCTCAGTTTTGACGAGCAGTACTTC. It translates to CASSSATRGLSFDEQYF.

This sequence joins TRBV6-6 and TRBJ2-2; no reliable D call. The V end lost 2 bases, the J end lost 4 bases, and 8 bases lay between the germline ends. The CDR3 length is 14 residues. Germline V gene data show CDR1 as MNHNY and CDR2 as SVGAGI (reference sequence). The CDR3: CASSYGGSTGELFF. DNA of the CDR3: TGTGCCAGCAGTTACGGCGGTAGCACCGGGGAGCTGTTTTTT.

The chain has TRBV6-6 and TRBJ1-4; no definite D call. The V end was cut by 8 bases, the J end by 3 bases, with 16 bases between. The CDR3 runs to 15 residues. The germline gives CDR1 MNHNY, CDR2 SVGAGI (reference sequence). The CDR3 region is CASGSLVLSNEKLFF. In DNA form, the CDR3 reads TGTGCCAGCGGTTCGTTAGTACTCTCTAATGAAAAACTGTTTTTT.